This T cell receptor beta chain was identified during a study of regulatory T cells in long-lasting Graves disease. Researchers made TCR beta libraries by using iRepertoire HTBI primers and running Arm-PCR on CDR3 regions. Each CDR3 protein gets one entry after TCRdb re-called the multiplex PCR reads with MiXCR. This sample has hundreds of thousands of distinct CDR3 sequences, with approximately 15% found just once. The time point was: newly diagnosed GD, antithyroid drugs for less than 3 months. Generation of the TCR library employed RNA extracted from PBMCs. This CDR3 has 16 amino acids. Trimming took 4 bases from V and 1 from J, leaving 14 bases between them. Germline CDR1 SGHRS, CDR2 YFSETQ. Concerning this clonotype: The final CDR3 position lacks the conserved phenylalanine or tryptophan, pointing to a likely read error.

This same sample was also part of a study on T cells in Graves' hyperthyroidism and ophthalmopathy.

The chain combines TRBV5-1 with TRBJ2-2, with D tentatively TRBD2 (6 bases). Here the sequenced sample was peripheral blood mononuclear cells (PBMCs), taken at new diagnosis, from a patient treated with antithyroid drugs. This TCR was sampled from a woman in her 30s with Graves disease. The CDR3 bases are TGCGCCAGCAGCCCGCGAGCGGGCCAGAACACCGGGGAGCTGTTTTCT. Protein product: CASSPRAGQNTGELFS.